This is a list of T cell receptor beta chains from one sample in a study of CD8+ T cells in alopecia areata. TCRdb keeps only in-frame clones here, not all; method: immunoSEQ multiplex PCR. The sample contains some 150,000 clones, about 56% of which appear only once. The material sequenced was CD8+ T cells sorted from blood, taken at week 4, from a patient treated with tofacitinib. The receptors were sampled from a human donor with alopecia areata. CDR3s include the opening cysteine and the closing phenylalanine or tryptophan. Each record gives: V gene, clone size, D gene, J gene, CDR3 DNA, CDR3 protein. The D gene is left open where the match is weak. Expanded clones are given a class, and other clones once, few, many or no size at all.

V gene: TRBV5-1
clone size: few
D gene: TRBD2
J gene: TRBJ2-5
CDR3 DNA: TGCGCCAGCAGCCCGGGACTAGCGGGAGGTGCAGAGACCCAGTACTTC
CDR3 protein: CASSPGLAGGAETQYF

V gene: TRBV4-3
clone size: NA
D gene: TRBD2
J gene: TRBJ2-7
CDR3 DNA: TGCGCCAGCAGCCAAGATGGGGGGGACTACGAGCAGTACTTC
CDR3 protein: CASSQDGGDYEQYF

V gene: TRBV6-5
clone size: NA
D gene: TRBD1
J gene: TRBJ1-5
CDR3 DNA: TGTGCCAGCAGACAGGGGTACGGCAATCAGCCCCAGCATTTT
CDR3 protein: CASRQGYGNQPQHF

V gene: TRBV5-4
clone size: NA
D gene: NA
J gene: TRBJ2-3
CDR3 DNA: TGTGCCAGCAGCCCCCTGAGTGGGCTAGTCGGTACAGATACGCAGTATTTT
CDR3 protein: CASSPLSGLVGTDTQYF

V gene: TRBV6-5
clone size: NA
D gene: NA
J gene: TRBJ1-1
CDR3 DNA: TGTGCCAGCAGTTACCATTCAGGGCAATTTGAAGCTTTCTTT
CDR3 protein: CASSYHSGQFEAFF

V gene: TRBV9
clone size: NA
D gene: TRBD1
J gene: TRBJ1-2
CDR3 DNA: TGTGCCAGCAGCGTGGGGACAGGGCCCTATGGCTACACCTTC
CDR3 protein: CASSVGTGPYGYTF

V gene: TRBV5-6
clone size: NA
D gene: NA
J gene: TRBJ1-5
CDR3 DNA: TGTGCCAGCAGCTACTCGGTTATGAGCAATCAGCCCCAGCATTTT
CDR3 protein: CASSYSVMSNQPQHF

V gene: TRBV5-8
clone size: few
D gene: TRBD1
J gene: TRBJ1-1
CDR3 DNA: TGTGCCAGCAGCTTGGCAGGGGGGAGGCGGAACACTGAAGCTTTCTTT
CDR3 protein: CASSLAGGRRNTEAFF

V gene: TRBV5-6
clone size: NA
D gene: NA
J gene: TRBJ2-7
CDR3 DNA: TGTGCCAGCAGCCCAGGGGCGGCTTACGAGCAGTACTTC
CDR3 protein: CASSPGAAYEQYF

V gene: TRBV29-1
clone size: few
D gene: TRBD2
J gene: TRBJ2-7
CDR3 DNA: TGCAGCGGAGCGGGGGGGGACTCCTACGAGCAGTACTTC
CDR3 protein: CSGAGGDSYEQYF

V gene: TRBV30
clone size: NA
D gene: NA
J gene: TRBJ2-5
CDR3 DNA: TGTGCCTGGAGTGTGTCAGAACAAGAGACCCAGTACTTC
CDR3 protein: CAWSVSEQETQYF

V gene: TRBV29-1
clone size: few
D gene: NA
J gene: TRBJ1-1
CDR3 DNA: TGCAGTGACCTGCCGTCGCTGCTCGGCACTGAAGCTTTCTTT
CDR3 protein: CSDLPSLLGTEAFF

V gene: TRBV4-1
clone size: NA
D gene: NA
J gene: TRBJ2-7
CDR3 DNA: TGCGCCAGCAGCCAAGATCCGAGGGAGTGGGTAAAGTACTTC
CDR3 protein: CASSQDPREWVKYF

V gene: TRBV13
clone size: NA
D gene: NA
J gene: TRBJ2-1
CDR3 DNA: TGTGCCAGCAGCTTACTCACTAGTGCGGACAATGAGCAGTTCTTC
CDR3 protein: CASSLLTSADNEQFF

V gene: TRBV11-2
clone size: many
D gene: NA
J gene: TRBJ2-5
CDR3 DNA: TGTGCCAGCAGCTTATGGCAGGGCGAGACCCAGTACTTC
CDR3 protein: CASSLWQGETQYF

V gene: TRBV6-6
clone size: NA
D gene: NA
J gene: TRBJ1-5
CDR3 DNA: TGTGCCAGCATCACGTCCGAGGACCCCCAGCATTTT
CDR3 protein: CASITSEDPQHF

V gene: TRBV6-5
clone size: few
D gene: TRBD2
J gene: TRBJ2-3
CDR3 DNA: TGTGCCAGCAGTAGCGGGGGCACCACAGATACGCAGTATTTT
CDR3 protein: CASSSGGTTDTQYF

V gene: TRBV9
clone size: once
D gene: NA
J gene: TRBJ2-2
CDR3 DNA: TGTGCCAGCAGCGCAGGGGGGGCCGGGGAGCTGTTTTTT
CDR3 protein: CASSAGGAGELFF

V gene: TRBV7-9
clone size: few
D gene: NA
J gene: TRBJ2-1
CDR3 DNA: TGTGCCAGCAGCTTATTGGGAGAAGGTTTCTACAATGAGCAGTTCTTC
CDR3 protein: CASSLLGEGFYNEQFF

V gene: TRBV29-1
clone size: few
D gene: NA
J gene: TRBJ2-2
CDR3 DNA: TGCAGCGTTCCTGGGGAGACGAACACCGGGGAGCTGTTTTTT
CDR3 protein: CSVPGETNTGELFF

V gene: TRBV5-6
clone size: NA
D gene: TRBD1
J gene: TRBJ2-5
CDR3 DNA: TGTGCCAGCAGCATCGGGACAGGGGTAGAGACCCAGTACTTC
CDR3 protein: CASSIGTGVETQYF

V gene: TRBV7-9
clone size: NA
D gene: TRBD1
J gene: TRBJ2-7
CDR3 DNA: TGTGCCAGCAGCCGGATACAGGGGCATACCTACGAGCAGTACTTC
CDR3 protein: CASSRIQGHTYEQYF

V gene: TRBV9
clone size: NA
D gene: NA
J gene: TRBJ1-1
CDR3 DNA: TGTGCCAGCAGCGTCGGGATTAACACTGAAGCTTTCTTT
CDR3 protein: CASSVGINTEAFF

V gene: TRBV6-4
clone size: NA
D gene: NA
J gene: TRBJ1-2
CDR3 DNA: TGTGCCAGCAGCCAGGACAGTCTCGTGGGGGGTGGCTACACCTTC
CDR3 protein: CASSQDSLVGGGYTF

V gene: TRBV5-4
clone size: NA
D gene: TRBD1
J gene: TRBJ2-5
CDR3 DNA: TGTGCCAGCAGCGAGGGACAGGAAGAGACCCAGTACTTC
CDR3 protein: CASSEGQEETQYF

V gene: TRBV11-2
clone size: few
D gene: TRBD2
J gene: TRBJ2-7
CDR3 DNA: TGTGCCAGCGGACTAGCGGGGCTCGAGCAGTACTTC
CDR3 protein: CASGLAGLEQYF

V gene: TRBV29-1
clone size: NA
D gene: NA
J gene: TRBJ1-2
CDR3 DNA: TGCAGCGTTGAGATGGACACCAGAAACTATGGCTACACCTTC
CDR3 protein: CSVEMDTRNYGYTF

V gene: TRBV5-6
clone size: NA
D gene: NA
J gene: TRBJ2-1
CDR3 DNA: TGTGCCAGCAGCGGGGGGACCCCCTTCATGTTCTTC
CDR3 protein: CASSGGTPFMFF

V gene: TRBV7-6
clone size: NA
D gene: NA
J gene: TRBJ1-6
CDR3 DNA: TGTGCCAGCACCCGGGGGGGAGATAATTCACCCCTCCACTTT
CDR3 protein: CASTRGGDNSPLHF

V gene: TRBV5-6
clone size: NA
D gene: NA
J gene: TRBJ2-5
CDR3 DNA: TGTGCCAGCAGCTTCCCTTCTCAAGAGACCCAGTACTTC
CDR3 protein: CASSFPSQETQYF

V gene: TRBV30
clone size: NA
D gene: TRBD1
J gene: TRBJ1-6
CDR3 DNA: TGTGCCTGGAGTGTACAGGGGAATTCACCCCTCCACTTT
CDR3 protein: CAWSVQGNSPLHF

V gene: TRBV29-1
clone size: NA
D gene: TRBD2
J gene: TRBJ2-1
CDR3 DNA: TGCAGCGTTGAACTACGGACTAGCGGGGGGTCACGCGATTACAATGAGCAGTTCTTC
CDR3 protein: CSVELRTSGGSRDYNEQFF

V gene: TRBV9
clone size: NA
D gene: NA
J gene: TRBJ1-6
CDR3 DNA: TGTGCCAGCAGCGTAGAAGGGGAGAACTCACCCCTCCACTTT
CDR3 protein: CASSVEGENSPLHF

V gene: TRBV29-1
clone size: NA
D gene: NA
J gene: TRBJ2-7
CDR3 DNA: TGCAGCGTTATCAAAGGTCTACTACGCTACGAGCAGTACTTC
CDR3 protein: CSVIKGLLRYEQYF

V gene: TRBV5-6
clone size: NA
D gene: NA
J gene: TRBJ1-5
CDR3 DNA: TGTGCCAGCAGCTTGATGGGGAGCAATCAGCCCCAGCATTTT
CDR3 protein: CASSLMGSNQPQHF

V gene: TRBV5-6
clone size: once
D gene: NA
J gene: TRBJ2-1
CDR3 DNA: TGTGCCAGCAGCGCGCAGGGTAGGGAGTTCTTC
CDR3 protein: CASSAQGREFF

V gene: TRBV6-5
clone size: few
D gene: TRBD2
J gene: TRBJ2-1
CDR3 DNA: TGTGCCAGCAGTTCGGGACTAGCGGGGGAGGATGAGCAGTTCTTC
CDR3 protein: CASSSGLAGEDEQFF

V gene: TRBV9
clone size: NA
D gene: NA
J gene: TRBJ2-7
CDR3 DNA: TGTGCCAGCAGCGATACAGGTTACGAGCAGTACTTC
CDR3 protein: CASSDTGYEQYF

V gene: TRBV7-9
clone size: once
D gene: NA
J gene: TRBJ2-7
CDR3 DNA: TGTGCCAGCAGCTTAGCAGGTATTGAGTACTTC
CDR3 protein: CASSLAGIEYF

V gene: TRBV6-6
clone size: NA
D gene: NA
J gene: TRBJ2-7
CDR3 DNA: TGTGCCAGCAGTTACTCGAAGAATGCGCAGTACTTC
CDR3 protein: CASSYSKNAQYF

V gene: TRBV7-9
clone size: NA
D gene: NA
J gene: TRBJ1-1
CDR3 DNA: TGTGCCAGCAGCTCAGAGAGGGTCGGGGAAACGGGAGCTTTCTTT
CDR3 protein: CASSSERVGETGAFF

V gene: TRBV18
clone size: NA
D gene: NA
J gene: TRBJ2-7
CDR3 DNA: TGTGCCAGCTCACCATCCCGGGACACGTCGTACGAGCAGTACTTC
CDR3 protein: CASSPSRDTSYEQYF

V gene: TRBV4-2
clone size: few
D gene: NA
J gene: TRBJ2-2
CDR3 DNA: TGTGCCAGCAGGGGAACCGGGGAGCTGTTTTTT
CDR3 protein: CASRGTGELFF

V gene: TRBV7-9
clone size: NA
D gene: NA
J gene: TRBJ2-5
CDR3 DNA: TGTGCCAGCAGACCCCGGGACGTAGGACTCGAGACCCAGTACTTC
CDR3 protein: CASRPRDVGLETQYF

V gene: TRBV29-1
clone size: NA
D gene: NA
J gene: TRBJ2-1
CDR3 DNA: TGCAGCGTTGAAGGGCTTGGCAATGAGCAGTTCTTC
CDR3 protein: CSVEGLGNEQFF

V gene: TRBV7-8
clone size: NA
D gene: NA
J gene: TRBJ1-5
CDR3 DNA: TGTGCCAGCAGCCCAAGGACAGCCAATCAGCCCCAGCATTTT
CDR3 protein: CASSPRTANQPQHF